This entry lists 8 T cell receptor beta chains sequenced from one sample in a study of blood T cells in healthy people across ages. Next came a second PCR, run for about 7 to 12 cycles, which used a sample-barcoded 5' primer along with a J-beta primer mix. TCRdb recomputed calls from the 5' RACE reads with MiXCR, one row per CDR3 protein. The sample lists some 1,800,000 distinct CDR3 sequences, around 40% occurring once. Source material: blood. These receptors originate from a human donor in good health.

The rearrangement links TRBV29-1 to TRBJ1-1; D is undetermined. Germline CDR1 is SQVTM and CDR2 is ANQGSEA. Trimming pared 4 bases from V and 1 base from J, leaving 7 bases between. The CDR3 spans 12 residues. In DNA form, the CDR3 reads TGCAGCGTTGCTCCCACGAACACTGAAGCTTTCTTT. It is translated as CSVAPTNTEAFF.

The chain is built from TRBV6-6 and TRBJ2-1; D is possibly TRBD1 (5 bases). Germline V gene lookup returns CDR1 MNHNY and CDR2 SVGAGI (reference sequence). With 7 bases removed from V and 6 bases from J, the gap between germline ends came to 16 bases. There are 14 residues in the CDR3. The CDR3 region is CASTYDLQGNEQFF. CDR3 DNA sequence: TGTGCCAGCACCTACGACCTTCAGGGCAATGAGCAGTTCTTC.

J is TRBJ2-7 and V is TRBV20-1, with a tentative D call TRBD1 (7 bases). Trimming cost V 5 bases and J 9 bases, with 17 bases left between them. CDR3 size: 12 residues. The V gene's germline CDR1 is DFQATT and CDR2 SNEGSKA (reference sequence). This chain's CDR3 is CSASQEGAGQYF. CDR3 DNA sequence: TGCAGTGCTTCCCAGGAGGGGGCTGGGCAGTACTTC.

The rearrangement joins TRBV4-2 to TRBJ2-1, with a tentative D call TRBD2 (7 bases). Trimming cost V 5 bases and J 7 bases, with 21 bases left between them. Germline-derived CDR1 and CDR2 are LGHNA and YNFKEQ. CDR3 length: 16 residues. The CDR3 spells CASSKGGDSRGNEQFF. CDR3 DNA: TGTGCCAGCAGCAAGGGGGGGGACTCCCGGGGGAATGAGCAGTTCTTC.

The chain has TRBV2 and TRBJ2-3; 10 bases are shared with TRBD2. CDR3 length equals 14 residues. V gave up 7 bases and J gave up 6 bases; unmatched junction bases: 7. Germline V gene data show CDR1 as SNHLY and CDR2 as FYNNEI. CDR3 sequence reads: CASKLSGGVDTQYF. In DNA, the CDR3 is TGTGCCAGCAAATTAAGCGGGGGGGTGGATACGCAGTATTTT.

This chain connects TRBV7-2 to TRBJ2-1, with 8 bases matching TRBD2. V gave up 1 base and J gave up 6 bases; unmatched junction bases: 8. From germline, CDR1 is SGHTA and CDR2 FQGNSA. The CDR3 has 16 amino acids. The DNA for the CDR3 is TGTGCCAGCAGCTTAGGAACCCGGGGGGGCCGCAATGAGCAGTTCTTC. It is translated as CASSLGTRGGRNEQFF.

The rearrangement links TRBV29-1 to TRBJ2-1, with D possibly being TRBD2 (7 bases). This CDR3 contains 13 residues. Germline V lookup: CDR1 SQVTM, CDR2 ANQGSEA. Trimming cost V 6 bases and J 0 bases, with 9 bases left between them. CDR3 DNA: TGCAGCGTAGGGGGGGCCTCCTACAATGAGCAGTTCTTC. The encoded protein is CSVGGASYNEQFF.

The sample holds many counts of this clonotype. This chain uses TRBV10-3 with TRBJ2-1, with a possible D match to TRBD1 (6 bases). The CDR3 has 16 residues. Per germline, CDR1 ENHRY and CDR2 SYGVKD. V gave up 6 bases and J gave up 3 bases, with 18 bases separating them. The CDR3, as DNA: TGTGCCATCAGATCCCCGGGACACCAGCACTACAATGAGCAGTTCTTC. It encodes CAIRSPGHQHYNEQFF.